A selection of T cell receptor beta chains follows, all from one sample in a study of human T cells and chemical hapten exposure. TCRdb independently ran MiXCR on the RACE reads; one entry per CDR3 protein. Altogether 35,000 to 50,000 distinct CDR3 sequences are present, 10% to 13% being singletons, with the ten largest covering approximately 6.3%. The specimen comprised whole blood, sampled in connection with sensitization to the hapten diphenylcyclopropenone (DPC). These receptors originate from a man in his thirties or forties with alopecia areata. Some clones in this sample may be carry-over from other donors' samples. Each CDR3 is given with its conserved first and last residue. A D gene is named only where the DNA matches it firmly. Only part of the rows carry a size: once, few, many, or a class if the clone is expanded.

d_call: .
j_call: TRBJ1-6
v_call: TRBV6-5
clone_size: .
cdr3_nt: TGTGCCAGCGACCAGGGGCCTTATAATTCACCCCTCCACTTT
cdr3_aa: CASDQGPYNSPLHF

d_call: .
j_call: TRBJ1-1
v_call: TRBV29-1
clone_size: few
cdr3_nt: TGCAGCGTTGGGTTGAGTAGCACTGAAGCTTTCTTT
cdr3_aa: CSVGLSSTEAFF

d_call: TRBD1
j_call: TRBJ2-3
v_call: TRBV29-1
clone_size: many
cdr3_nt: TGCAGCGTCGGTAGACAGGGGAGAACAGATACGCAGTATTTT
cdr3_aa: CSVGRQGRTDTQYF

d_call: TRBD1
j_call: TRBJ1-1
v_call: TRBV6-5
clone_size: many
cdr3_nt: TGTGCCAGCAGCTGGACAGGGGGAGTCACTGAAGCTTTCTTT
cdr3_aa: CASSWTGGVTEAFF

d_call: TRBD1
j_call: TRBJ2-2
v_call: TRBV11-3
clone_size: few
cdr3_nt: TGTGCCAGCAGCACAGGACAGGGGCCCACCGGGGAGCTGTTTTTT
cdr3_aa: CASSTGQGPTGELFF

d_call: .
j_call: TRBJ1-5
v_call: TRBV7-8
clone_size: few
cdr3_nt: TGTGCCAGCAGCTTAAAAGTCTGGGAGACCAATCAGCCCCAGCATTTT
cdr3_aa: CASSLKVWETNQPQHF

d_call: .
j_call: TRBJ2-1
v_call: TRBV11-3
clone_size: many
cdr3_nt: TGTGCCAGCAGCTATGTGGGAGCACAATTCTTC
cdr3_aa: CASSYVGAQFF

d_call: TRBD2
j_call: TRBJ2-5
v_call: TRBV20-1
clone_size: many
cdr3_nt: TGCAGTGCTAGAACTAGCGGGAGGGCCCTAGAGACCCAGTACTTC
cdr3_aa: CSARTSGRALETQYF

d_call: .
j_call: TRBJ1-1
v_call: TRBV27
clone_size: .
cdr3_nt: TGTGCCAGCAGCCGCAGGGCAATGAACACTGAAGCTTTCTTT
cdr3_aa: CASSRRAMNTEAFF

d_call: .
j_call: TRBJ1-6
v_call: TRBV6-2/TRBV6-3
clone_size: few
cdr3_nt: TGTGCCAGCGCTGGGGATGGGAGGAATTCACCCCTCCACTTT
cdr3_aa: CASAGDGRNSPLHF

d_call: TRBD2
j_call: TRBJ2-2
v_call: TRBV27
clone_size: few
cdr3_nt: TGTGCCAGCAGGACTAGCGGGCGCGGGGAGCTGTTTTTT
cdr3_aa: CASRTSGRGELFF

d_call: .
j_call: TRBJ2-6
v_call: TRBV7-8
clone_size: .
cdr3_nt: TGTGCCAGCAGCTTGAGGGTTCCTGGGGCCAACGTCCTGACTTTC
cdr3_aa: CASSLRVPGANVLTF

d_call: .
j_call: TRBJ2-1
v_call: TRBV6-6
clone_size: few
cdr3_nt: TGTGCCAGCAGTATGCCCGCTGGGCGGGGCTCCTACAATGAGCAGTTCTTC
cdr3_aa: CASSMPAGRGSYNEQFF

d_call: .
j_call: TRBJ1-4
v_call: TRBV12-3/TRBV12-4
clone_size: few
cdr3_nt: TGTGCCAGCAGTTCAGGGAATGAAAAACTGTTTTTT
cdr3_aa: CASSSGNEKLFF

d_call: .
j_call: TRBJ1-5
v_call: TRBV12-3/TRBV12-4
clone_size: few
cdr3_nt: TGTGCCAGCAGTTTGGCAGGGGACAATCAGCCCCAGCATTTT
cdr3_aa: CASSLAGDNQPQHF

d_call: .
j_call: TRBJ1-5
v_call: TRBV19
clone_size: .
cdr3_nt: TGTGCCAGTAGTATTACAGGGAAGAATCATCAGCCCCAGCATTTT
cdr3_aa: CASSITGKNHQPQHF

d_call: .
j_call: TRBJ2-3
v_call: TRBV12-3/TRBV12-4
clone_size: many
cdr3_nt: TGTGCCAGCAGTTTGTCTGGGAGGCCTATTAAATCAGATACGCAGTATTTT
cdr3_aa: CASSLSGRPIKSDTQYF

d_call: TRBD2
j_call: TRBJ2-7
v_call: TRBV18
clone_size: many
cdr3_nt: TGTGCCAGCTCACTTCTGGGACTAGCGGGGAGTGAATATAGCGAGCAGTACTTC
cdr3_aa: CASSLLGLAGSEYSEQYF

d_call: TRBD1
j_call: TRBJ2-5
v_call: TRBV18
clone_size: .
cdr3_nt: TGTGCCAGCTCACCCCTCGCGTCAGGGGGTATAACCAGTGAGACCCAGTACTTC
cdr3_aa: CASSPLASGGITSETQYF

d_call: .
j_call: TRBJ1-3
v_call: TRBV6-6
clone_size: many
cdr3_nt: TGTGCCAGCAGTTACCTGGTACGACAGATTGGAAACACCATATATTTT
cdr3_aa: CASSYLVRQIGNTIYF

d_call: TRBD2
j_call: TRBJ2-5
v_call: TRBV28
clone_size: few
cdr3_nt: TGTGCCAGCAGTTTCAGCGGGGCCCAAGAGACCCAGTACTTC
cdr3_aa: CASSFSGAQETQYF

d_call: .
j_call: TRBJ1-5
v_call: TRBV12-3/TRBV12-4
clone_size: .
cdr3_nt: TGTGCCAGCAGGGGATCTAGCAATCAGCCCCAGCATTTT
cdr3_aa: CASRGSSNQPQHF

d_call: TRBD2
j_call: TRBJ2-3
v_call: TRBV7-2
clone_size: few
cdr3_nt: TGTGCCAGCAGCCTTCTAGCGGGAGCTAACCCAGATACGCAGTATTTT
cdr3_aa: CASSLLAGANPDTQYF

d_call: .
j_call: TRBJ1-2
v_call: TRBV10-3
clone_size: many
cdr3_nt: TGTGCCATCAGGCAGATTAATAACTATGGCTACACCTTC
cdr3_aa: CAIRQINNYGYTF

d_call: .
j_call: TRBJ1-1
v_call: TRBV29-1
clone_size: many
cdr3_nt: TGCAGCGTCGCGAGGGCCAACACTGAAGCTTTCTTT
cdr3_aa: CSVARANTEAFF

d_call: .
j_call: TRBJ1-1
v_call: TRBV20-1
clone_size: .
cdr3_nt: TGCAGTGCTAGAGGGATCACAGTGAACACTGAAGCTTTCTTT
cdr3_aa: CSARGITVNTEAFF

d_call: TRBD1
j_call: TRBJ1-4
v_call: TRBV7-3
clone_size: many
cdr3_nt: TGTGCCAGCAGCTCATCAGGGGGAACCTCAACTAATGAAAAACTGTTTTTT
cdr3_aa: CASSSSGGTSTNEKLFF

d_call: .
j_call: TRBJ2-1
v_call: TRBV7-8
clone_size: .
cdr3_nt: TGTGCCAGCAGCTTAGGACGCGGGGGCGAAAGAAAAAACAATGAGCAGTTCTTC
cdr3_aa: CASSLGRGGERKNNEQFF

d_call: .
j_call: TRBJ1-1
v_call: TRBV10-2
clone_size: few
cdr3_nt: TGCGCCAGCAGCCAAAACAGGGTCACTGAAGCTTTCTTT
cdr3_aa: CASSQNRVTEAFF

d_call: .
j_call: TRBJ1-5
v_call: TRBV6-1
clone_size: few
cdr3_nt: TGTGCCAGCAGTGAATATGCGGTGGGCAATCAGCCCCAGCATTTT
cdr3_aa: CASSEYAVGNQPQHF

d_call: TRBD1
j_call: TRBJ1-5
v_call: TRBV6-5
clone_size: many
cdr3_nt: TGTGCCAGCACCGAGACAGGGGGAAGCAATCAGCCCCAGCATTTT
cdr3_aa: CASTETGGSNQPQHF

d_call: .
j_call: TRBJ1-2
v_call: TRBV10-3
clone_size: .
cdr3_nt: TGTGCCATCAGTGTGGACTCAGAGGGCTACACCTTC
cdr3_aa: CAISVDSEGYTF

d_call: .
j_call: TRBJ2-4
v_call: TRBV28
clone_size: few
cdr3_nt: TGTGCCAGCAGCCAGGGGTTAGCCAAAAACATTCAGTACTTC
cdr3_aa: CASSQGLAKNIQYF

d_call: .
j_call: TRBJ1-1
v_call: TRBV20-1
clone_size: few
cdr3_nt: TGCAGTGCCTACGAGGTCGTCGAAGCTTTCTTT
cdr3_aa: CSAYEVVEAFF

d_call: TRBD1
j_call: TRBJ2-1
v_call: TRBV23-1
clone_size: many
cdr3_nt: TGCGCCAGCAGTCAATCGCGTCTCCGTTGTCTGGGACAGGGGCGAATGTCCTACAATGAGCAGTTCTTC
cdr3_aa: CASSQSRLRCLGQGRMSYNEQFF

d_call: .
j_call: TRBJ2-3
v_call: TRBV11-3
clone_size: many
cdr3_nt: TGTGCCAGCAGCTTCAATTCAGATACGCAGTATTTT
cdr3_aa: CASSFNSDTQYF

d_call: TRBD1
j_call: TRBJ2-3
v_call: TRBV6-2/TRBV6-3
clone_size: many
cdr3_nt: TGTGCCAGCAGACGACAGGGACCCACAGATACGCAGTATTTT
cdr3_aa: CASRRQGPTDTQYF

d_call: .
j_call: TRBJ1-1
v_call: TRBV2
clone_size: .
cdr3_nt: TGTGCCAGCAGTGAATGGCGAAACACTGAAGCTTTCTTT
cdr3_aa: CASSEWRNTEAFF

d_call: .
j_call: TRBJ2-1
v_call: TRBV11-2
clone_size: many
cdr3_nt: TGTGCCAGCAGGCCCTTACAGGGTATCCCCTACAATGAGCAGTTCTTC
cdr3_aa: CASRPLQGIPYNEQFF

d_call: .
j_call: TRBJ2-2
v_call: TRBV7-3
clone_size: many
cdr3_nt: TGTGCCAGCAGCTTAAAGCCCTTTGAGGGCTCCGGGGAGCTGTTTTTT
cdr3_aa: CASSLKPFEGSGELFF

d_call: TRBD1
j_call: TRBJ1-2
v_call: TRBV5-4
clone_size: few
cdr3_nt: TGTGCCAGCAGCTTTAGGGGGCTGAACTATGGCTACACCTTC
cdr3_aa: CASSFRGLNYGYTF

d_call: TRBD2
j_call: TRBJ2-3
v_call: TRBV5-1
clone_size: few
cdr3_nt: TGCGCCAGCAGCTTGTTTACTAGCGGCACAGATACGCAGTATTTT
cdr3_aa: CASSLFTSGTDTQYF

d_call: .
j_call: TRBJ1-6
v_call: TRBV7-9
clone_size: .
cdr3_nt: TGTGCCAGCAGTCTAGGGGGGTGGAATTCACCCCTCCACTTT
cdr3_aa: CASSLGGWNSPLHF

d_call: TRBD1
j_call: TRBJ2-2
v_call: TRBV28
clone_size: few
cdr3_nt: TGTGCCAGCAGTTTTGGGGACAGGGGGCCTCCGGGGGAGCTGTTTTTT
cdr3_aa: CASSFGDRGPPGELFF

d_call: TRBD1
j_call: TRBJ1-1
v_call: TRBV18
clone_size: few
cdr3_nt: TGTGCCAGCTCACCCGCAGGGACAGCAAACGAAGCTTTCTTT
cdr3_aa: CASSPAGTANEAFF